This TCR beta chain derives from a study of blood T cell repertoires in COVID-19. Across the whole study: T cells, B-cell-depleted T cells, or PBMCs provided the cDNA or gDNA that served as material.

Trimming took 0 bases from V and 4 from J; bases not matched to a gene: 8. This CDR3 has 17 residues. The V gene's germline CDR1 is KGHSH and CDR2 LQKENI. Here immunoSEQ multiplex PCR was the method, and the copy in TCRdb shows in-frame clones only, minus some. The repertoire includes roughly 160,000 clones, around 83% of them detected once, and roughly 20% sits in the top ten. Sequenced: peripheral blood. This clonotype originated in a woman in her 70s who had recovered from COVID-19. V is TRBV18 and J is TRBJ2-2; 7 bases are shared with TRBD1. The CDR3 nucleotides are TGTGCCAGCTCACCACCGGACAGGCCCGCTACCACCGGGGAGCTGTTTTTT. Translation gives CASSPPDRPATTGELFF. Based on the CDR3 plus reference TRBV18 and TRBJ2-2, the full variable domain is NAGVMQNPRHLVRRRGQEARLRCSPMKGHSHVYWYRQLPEEGLKFMVYLQKENIIDESGMPKERFSAEFPKEGPSILRIQQVVRGDSAAYFCASSPPDRPATTGELFFGEGSRLTVL.